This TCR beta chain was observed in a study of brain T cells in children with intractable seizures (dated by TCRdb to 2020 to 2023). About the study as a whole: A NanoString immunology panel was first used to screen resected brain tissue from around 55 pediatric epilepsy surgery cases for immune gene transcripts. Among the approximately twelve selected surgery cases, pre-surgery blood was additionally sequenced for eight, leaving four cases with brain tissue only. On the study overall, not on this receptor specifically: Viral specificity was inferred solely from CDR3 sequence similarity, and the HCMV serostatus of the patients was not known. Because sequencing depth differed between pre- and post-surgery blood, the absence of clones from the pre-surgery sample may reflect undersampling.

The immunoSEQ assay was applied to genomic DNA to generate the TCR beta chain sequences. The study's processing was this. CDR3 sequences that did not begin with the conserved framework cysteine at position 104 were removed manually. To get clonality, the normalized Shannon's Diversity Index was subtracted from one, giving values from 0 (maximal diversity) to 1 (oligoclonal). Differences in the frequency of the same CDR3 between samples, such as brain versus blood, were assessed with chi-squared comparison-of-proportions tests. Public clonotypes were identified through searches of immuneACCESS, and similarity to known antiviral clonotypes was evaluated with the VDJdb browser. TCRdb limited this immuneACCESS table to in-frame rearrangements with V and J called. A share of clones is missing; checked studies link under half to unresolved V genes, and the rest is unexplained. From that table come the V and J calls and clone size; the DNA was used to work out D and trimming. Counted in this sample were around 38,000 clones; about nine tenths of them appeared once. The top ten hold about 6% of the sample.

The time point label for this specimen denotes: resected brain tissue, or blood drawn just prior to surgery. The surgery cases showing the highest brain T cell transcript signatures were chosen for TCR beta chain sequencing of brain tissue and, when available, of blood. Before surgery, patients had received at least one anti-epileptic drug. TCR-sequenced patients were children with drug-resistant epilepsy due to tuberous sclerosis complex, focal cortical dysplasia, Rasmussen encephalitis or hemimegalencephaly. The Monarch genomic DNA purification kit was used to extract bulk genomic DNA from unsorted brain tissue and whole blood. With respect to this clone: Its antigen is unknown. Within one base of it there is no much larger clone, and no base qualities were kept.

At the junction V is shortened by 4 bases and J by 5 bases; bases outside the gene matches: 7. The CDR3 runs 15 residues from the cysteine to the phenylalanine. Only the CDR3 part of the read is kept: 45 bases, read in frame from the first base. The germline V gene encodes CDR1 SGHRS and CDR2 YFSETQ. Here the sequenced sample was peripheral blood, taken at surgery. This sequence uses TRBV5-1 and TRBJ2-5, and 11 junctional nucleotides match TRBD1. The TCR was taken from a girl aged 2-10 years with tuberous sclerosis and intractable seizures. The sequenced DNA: TGCGCCAGCAGCGCCGGACAGGGGGCGCGGGAGACCCAGTACTTC. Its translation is CASSAGQGARETQYF.